The next 24 T cell receptor beta chains were all read from a single sample in a study of cytomegalovirus exposure and HLA in healthy donors. Clones were sequenced by immunoSEQ multiplex PCR, and TCRdb holds only the in-frame ones, with some missing. The sample has around 60,000 clones, just over 90% seen once. Sequenced material: PBMCs. These receptors came from a woman in her late teens or twenties in good health and CMV-seronegative.

This chain connects TRBV16 to TRBJ1-1; no clear D. Germline loops: CDR1 KGHSY, CDR2 FQNENV. V lost 7 bases, J lost 0 bases, and 9 bases lay in between. The CDR3 contains 13 residues. CDR3 in DNA: TGTGCCAGCAAGTTACAGCTGAACACTGAAGCTTTCTTT. Amino acid sequence: CASKLQLNTEAFF.

This clone was detected once. The J gene is TRBJ1-1, the V gene TRBV27, with TRBD1 as a possible D gene (5 bases). The germline gives CDR1 MNHEY, CDR2 SMNVEV (reference sequence). Trimming pared 2 bases from V and 5 bases from J, leaving 12 bases between. The CDR3 runs 14 residues. The CDR3 DNA is TGTGCCAGCAGTTTAGGGGCGCTGGGGACTGAAGCTTTCTTT. Translation gives CASSLGALGTEAFF.

This chain connects TRBV14 to TRBJ2-3; TRBD2 aligns across 7 bases. J lost 2 bases, V lost 2 bases, and 4 bases had no gene match. The CDR3 runs 15 residues. The germline V gene encodes CDR1 SGHDN and CDR2 FVKESK. The CDR3 DNA follows: TGTGCCAGCAGCCAATCTAGCGGTACCACAGATACGCAGTATTTT. Its translation: CASSQSSGTTDTQYF.

The V and J genes are TRBV7-9 and TRBJ2-2; D uncertain. With 2 bases removed from V and 1 base from J, the gap between germline ends came to 2 bases. The CDR3 sequence is 13 residues long. Per the germline V gene, CDR1 is SEHNR and CDR2 is FQNEAQ (reference sequence). The CDR3 protein is CASSLRNTGELFF. Written as DNA, the CDR3 is TGTGCCAGCAGCTTACGGAACACCGGGGAGCTGTTTTTT. The full variable domain, completed using reference TRBV7-9 and TRBJ2-2, is DTGVSQNPRHKITKRGQNVTFRCDPISEHNRLYWYRQTLGQGPEFLTYFQNEAQLEKSRLLSDRFSAERPKGSFSTLEIQRTEQGDSAMYLCASSLRNTGELFFGEGSRLTVL.

The V and J genes are TRBV19 and TRBJ2-1; the match to TRBD2 covers 8 bases. This CDR3 is 14 amino acids long. Germline-derived CDR1 and CDR2 are LNHDA and SQIVND (reference sequence). V lost 11 bases and J lost 9; bases outside the gene matches: 15. The CDR3 bases are TGTGCCTCTTCGTGGGCGGGAGGTAGGGGTGAGCAGTTCTTC. Translating gives CASSWAGGRGEQFF.

The chain couples TRBV10-3 to TRBJ2-1; 12 nucleotides align to TRBD2. This CDR3 is 16 amino acids long. Germline V gives CDR1 ENHRY, CDR2 SYGVKD. Trimming cost V 2 bases and J 9 bases; bases outside gene matches: 8. CDR3 in amino acids: CAISERLAGASPEQFF. As DNA, the CDR3 is TGTGCCATCAGTGAGAGACTAGCGGGAGCCTCCCCTGAGCAGTTCTTC.

This clone has a single count. The CDR3, as DNA: TGTGCCAGCAGCCATAGCTTAGGGGGCATCGATGAGCAGTTCTTC. Protein sequence: CASSHSLGGIDEQFF. The gene calls are TRBV13 and TRBJ2-1; 7 positions match TRBD1. There are 15 residues in the CDR3. CDR1 is PRHDT, CDR2 FYEKMQ, per germline (reference sequence). The V and J ends lost 5 bases and 8 bases, in that order; junction bases with no gene match: 12.

The J gene is TRBJ2-5, the V gene TRBV29-1, with D possibly being TRBD1 (6 bases). Trimming removed 0 bases at V and 13 bases at J, with 12 bases between. The CDR3 covers 11 residues. Looked up from germline, CDR1 is SQVTM and CDR2 is ANQGSEA. The CDR3 nucleotides read TGCAGCGTTGAAGATGGGGGCGCCTCGTACTTC. It is translated as CSVEDGGASYF.

The chain has TRBV18 and TRBJ2-7, with no clear D. Looked up from germline, CDR1 is KGHSH and CDR2 is LQKENI. CDR3 size: 13 residues. V was shortened by 0 bases and J by 3 bases, with 6 bases between the two germline ends. The DNA of the CDR3 is TGTGCCAGCTCACCACCCATCAGCTACGAGCAGTACTTC. As protein: CASSPPISYEQYF.

The rearrangement joins TRBV7-2 to TRBJ2-7, with no clear D. CDR1 is SGHTA, CDR2 FQGNSA, per germline. With 5 bases removed from V and 3 bases from J, the gap between germline ends came to 11 bases. The length of the CDR3 is 13 residues. The CDR3 here is CASSLSSRYEQYF. The CDR3 DNA follows: TGTGCCAGCAGCCTCAGTTCCCGCTACGAGCAGTACTTC.

The CDR3 DNA reads as TGTGCCAGCAGCCAAGATTTGGCGGGGGGGCCGACAGATACGCAGTATTTT. This sequence encodes CASSQDLAGGPTDTQYF. The chain recombines TRBV4-2 with TRBJ2-3, with 9 bases lining up with TRBD2. With V trimmed by 0 bases and J by 3 bases, 7 bases remained unmatched. Germline V CDR1 and CDR2: LGHNA, YNFKEQ. This CDR3 is built from 17 residues.

The chain carries TRBV2 and TRBJ2-5; perhaps TRBD2 as D (5 bases). The CDR3 totals 13 residues. V lost 6 bases to trimming and J lost 3 bases, with 11 bases between them. In germline, CDR1 is SNHLY, CDR2 FYNNEI. CDR3 DNA sequence: TGTGCCAGCAGCGGACTTCGGGAAGAGACCCAGTACTTC. Encoded protein: CASSGLREETQYF.

This clone was seen only once. The chain uses TRBV2 and TRBJ2-1; D unclear. The CDR3 runs to 12 residues. The V gene lost 7 bases and the J gene lost 5 bases, with 9 bases spanning the gap. Germline V lookup: CDR1 SNHLY, CDR2 FYNNEI. The CDR3 DNA follows: TGTGCCAGCATGGCTGGAGACAATGAGCAGTTCTTC. This translates into CASMAGDNEQFF.

This clone has only a few counts. V usage is TRBV2 and J usage is TRBJ2-1; 7 bases are shared with TRBD1. Germline trimming cut 6 bases from V and 0 bases from J; bases unmatched to any gene: 5. The CDR3 is made up of 15 amino acids. Per germline, CDR1 SNHLY and CDR2 FYNNEI. In nucleotides, the CDR3 is TGTGCCAGCAGCCACAGGGGACGCTCCTACAATGAGCAGTTCTTC. Its translation is CASSHRGRSYNEQFF.

This chain uses TRBV6-6 with TRBJ2-5; D is perhaps TRBD1 (6 bases). This CDR3 comprises 15 residues. Germline-derived CDR1 and CDR2 are MNHNY and SVGAGI (reference sequence). Trimming removed 5 bases at V and 1 base at J, with 14 bases between. CDR3 residues: CASSHPPRGQETQYF. CDR3 DNA: TGTGCCAGCAGTCATCCTCCCAGGGGCCAAGAGACCCAGTACTTC.

The rearrangement joins TRBV6-1 to TRBJ1-5; D is unresolved. The CDR3 covers 13 residues. The V gene lost 10 bases and the J gene lost 8 bases, with 18 bases spanning the gap. The germline V gene has CDR1 MNHNS and CDR2 SASEGT. The CDR3 DNA reads TGTGCCACCGAGAGGGTTTACGAGGAGCCCCAGCATTTT. Translating it yields CATERVYEEPQHF.

The CDR3: CASSSRGGAFF. The DNA for the CDR3 is TGTGCCAGCAGTTCCCGGGGAGGGGCTTTCTTT. The chain carries TRBV6-5 and TRBJ1-1; D call uncertain. V shed 4 bases and J shed 11 bases, with 11 bases lying between them. CDR1 is MNHEY and CDR2 is SVGAGI in the germline V gene. The CDR3 covers 11 residues.

This sequence joins TRBV7-6 and TRBJ1-4, with TRBD1 identical over 10 bases. J gave up 5 bases and V 6 bases, and 12 bases lay outside the gene matches. The CDR3 has 17 residues. Germline V gene lookup returns CDR1 SGHVS and CDR2 FNYEAQ. DNA for the CDR3: TGTGCCAGCAGGCACGCACCTCCGGGACAGGGGAATGAAAAACTGTTTTTT. This gives the protein CASRHAPPGQGNEKLFF.

The chain uses TRBV16 and TRBJ1-1; possibly TRBD1 for D (5 bases). The CDR3 runs to 18 residues. Germline V gene data show CDR1 as KGHSY and CDR2 as FQNENV. Trimming shortened V by 1 base and J by 2 bases, and 20 bases separated the two germline ends. CDR3: CASSQYGAWVTHNTEAFF. The CDR3 coding sequence is TGTGCCAGCAGCCAATATGGGGCTTGGGTGACCCATAACACTGAAGCTTTCTTT.

The V and J genes are TRBV11-1 and TRBJ1-1, with 8 bases lining up with TRBD1. CDR1 is SGHAT and CDR2 is FQDESV in the germline V gene (reference sequence). The CDR3 consists of 19 residues. The V segment lost 5 bases and the J segment 1 base; nucleotides outside the gene matches: 18. CDR3 region: CASSPRRRTGFLANTEAFF. Written as DNA, the CDR3 is TGTGCCAGCAGCCCCCGCCGACGGACAGGGTTCCTCGCGAACACTGAAGCTTTCTTT.

The V and J genes are TRBV7-2 and TRBJ1-2, with 9 bases matching TRBD1. CDR1 SGHTA and CDR2 FQGNSA come from the germline V gene. The CDR3 sequence is 14 residues long. With V trimmed by 5 bases and J by 6 bases, 7 bases remained unmatched. CDR3 nucleotides: TGTGCCAGCAGCCCTTATGGACAGGGGAATGGCTACACCTTC. It codes for CASSPYGQGNGYTF.

This sequence joins TRBV10-1 and TRBJ2-3, with TRBD1 identical over 8 bases. This CDR3 spans 15 amino acids. V shed 2 bases and J 4 bases; nucleotides not matched to a gene: 5. Germline CDR1 WNHNN, CDR2 SYGVQD (reference sequence). Here the CDR3 reads CASSEDRGSSDTQYF. In DNA form, the CDR3 reads TGCGCCAGCAGTGAGGACAGGGGATCCTCAGATACGCAGTATTTT.

The chain has TRBV28 and TRBJ1-1; TRBD1 is a possible D gene (6 bases). Germline loops: CDR1 MDHEN, CDR2 SYDVKM. Trimming cost V 4 bases and J 4 bases, with 10 bases left between them. The CDR3 is 13 residues long. The CDR3 DNA sequence: TGTGCCAGCAGTTCACAGGGCCGCACTGAAGCTTTCTTT. The encoded protein is CASSSQGRTEAFF.

This clone was counted once. At one boundary the junction diverges from the germline segment, which might be a read error. The CDR3 DNA reads TGTGCCAGCAGCTTCGGGACACGAAGTTCCTTT. It specifies CASSFGTRSSF. The genes are TRBV11-2 and TRBJ1-1; D is perhaps TRBD1 (6 bases). This CDR3 spans 11 amino acids. The V gene's germline CDR1 is SGHAT and CDR2 FQNNGV.